This entry lists 16 T cell receptor beta chains sequenced from one sample in a study of blood T cell repertoires in COVID-19. Assay: immunoSEQ multiplex PCR; the TCRdb copy retains only in-frame clones and omits some. Here the sample spans 100,000 or so clones, about four fifths being singletons. Specimen: peripheral blood. These receptors all come from a woman older than 75 with acute or convalescent COVID-19.

The J gene is TRBJ2-3, the V gene TRBV12-3 or TRBV12-4; D is unresolved. The CDR3 is made up of 12 amino acids. V shed 11 bases and J shed 0 bases, with 9 bases lying between them. CDR3 sequence reads: CAVGRSTDTQYF. For the CDR3, the DNA is TGTGCCGTGGGCAGGAGCACAGATACGCAGTATTTT.

The V and J genes are TRBV14 and TRBJ2-2, with D unresolved. CDR3 length: 14 amino acids. CDR1 is SGHDN, CDR2 FVKESK, per germline. The V and J ends lost 4 bases and 6 bases respectively, with 12 bases between them. CDR3 in DNA: TGTGCCAGCAGCCTCAACATGGTGGCCGGGGAGCTGTTTTTT. Translated: CASSLNMVAGELFF.

This clone was counted a single time. This chain connects TRBV28 to TRBJ1-2, with D perhaps TRBD1 (5 bases). The CDR3 covers 15 residues. V was clipped by 3 bases and J by 2 bases, with 13 bases between them. Germline V gives CDR1 MDHEN, CDR2 SYDVKM. CDR3 coding DNA: TGTGCCAGCAGTTTCGGGGGGTCCTTCAACTATGGCTACACCTTC. Translation: CASSFGGSFNYGYTF.

The chain couples TRBV19 to TRBJ1-4, with 9 bases lining up with TRBD1. Germline V gene sequence: CDR1 LNHDA, CDR2 SQIVND (reference sequence). The CDR3 is 15 amino acids. V was pared by 3 bases and J by 4 bases, with 3 bases of the junction left unmatched. The CDR3 DNA reads TGTGCCAGTAGTATCGCGACAGGGGGTAATGAAAAACTGTTTTTT. Translated, it gives CASSIATGGNEKLFF.

The V and J genes are TRBV2 and TRBJ1-4; 7 bases match TRBD1. This CDR3 spans 14 amino acids. The germline gives CDR1 SNHLY, CDR2 FYNNEI. V was clipped by 6 bases and J by 2 bases; unmatched bases: 3. CDR3 DNA: TGTGCCAGCAGGAAGGACAGGACTAATGAAAAACTGTTTTTT. Translation gives CASRKDRTNEKLFF.

The rearrangement uses TRBV19 and TRBJ2-4; D may be TRBD2 (6 bases). Trimming took off 11 bases at V and 10 bases at J, with 24 bases between the two ends. Germline V gives CDR1 LNHDA, CDR2 SQIVND (reference sequence). The CDR3 totals 14 residues. The CDR3 DNA is TGTGCCGTCGGGAGTTATAGGGAAAAACGGATTCAGTACTTC. Its translation: CAVGSYREKRIQYF.

This chain links TRBV11-3 with TRBJ2-1; TRBD1 matches 12 bases. The CDR3 runs 16 residues. CDR1 and CDR2 from the germline V gene are SGHNT and YENEEA. With V trimmed by 5 bases and J by 5 bases, 7 bases remained unmatched. The chain's CDR3 is CASSVSGTGGHNEQFF. DNA for the CDR3: TGTGCCAGCAGCGTCTCCGGGACAGGGGGCCACAATGAGCAGTTCTTC.

The rearrangement joins TRBV5-1 to TRBJ1-1, with D uncertain. With 0 bases removed from V and 5 bases from J, the gap between germline ends came to 11 bases. Germline V CDR1 and CDR2: SGHRS, YFSETQ. The CDR3 covers 14 residues. The CDR3 sequence: CASSLAKSYTEAFF. Here the CDR3 DNA reads TGCGCCAGCAGCTTGGCGAAGAGTTATACTGAAGCTTTCTTT.

The V and J genes are TRBV4-2 and TRBJ2-1, with a tentative D call TRBD2 (6 bases). Germline V gene lookup returns CDR1 LGHNA and CDR2 YNFKEQ. The V gene lost 0 bases and the J gene lost 2 bases, with 11 bases spanning the gap. The length of the CDR3 is 16 residues. The CDR3 region has the DNA TGTGCCAGCAGCCAAGAGGCTAGCGTGCCCTACAATGAGCAGTTCTTC. This codes for CASSQEASVPYNEQFF.

The chain employs TRBV6-5 and TRBJ1-2; perhaps TRBD1 as D (6 bases). Trimming pared 6 bases from V and 8 bases from J, leaving 22 bases between. This CDR3 contains 15 residues. Germline V gives CDR1 MNHEY, CDR2 SVGAGI. CDR3 DNA: TGTGCCAGCAGGTCTCCTCCCGGGACAACAACAGGCTACACCTTC. It translates to CASRSPPGTTTGYTF.

V gene TRBV7-9 combines with J gene TRBJ2-3; no clear D. V was shortened by 3 bases and J by 6 bases, with 10 bases between the two germline ends. Germline lookup yields CDR1 SEHNR and CDR2 FQNEAQ (reference sequence). This CDR3 spans 13 amino acids. The chain's CDR3 is CASSFPSGDTQYF. The CDR3 nucleotides are TGTGCCAGCAGCTTCCCCTCCGGGGATACGCAGTATTTT.

This chain connects TRBV15 to TRBJ2-7; TRBD1 aligns across 8 bases. The CDR3 runs 15 residues. CDR1 and CDR2 (germline): LNHNV, YYDKDF (reference sequence). V gave up 3 bases and J gave up 3 bases; unmatched junction bases: 7. DNA of the CDR3: TGTGCCACCAGCAGGTTCCGGGACAGGAGCTACGAGCAGTACTTC. As protein: CATSRFRDRSYEQYF.

V usage is TRBV19 and J usage is TRBJ2-7; 8 bases align to TRBD1. The germline gives CDR1 LNHDA, CDR2 SQIVND (reference sequence). The length of the CDR3 is 15 residues. V lost 5 bases and J lost 2; bases outside the gene matches: 8. The CDR3 reads CASSAGTGLTYEQYF. In DNA, the CDR3 is TGTGCCAGTAGTGCCGGGACAGGACTAACCTACGAGCAGTACTTC.

The chain has TRBV7-9 and TRBJ2-1, with D perhaps TRBD2 (5 bases). The V and J ends lost 2 bases and 7 bases respectively, with 6 bases between them. Per germline, CDR1 SEHNR and CDR2 FQNEAQ (reference sequence). This CDR3 comprises 12 residues. This CDR3 reads CASSLRGNEQFF. In DNA, the CDR3 is TGTGCCAGCAGCTTAAGAGGGAATGAGCAGTTCTTC.

The V call is TRBV4-1, the J call TRBJ2-2; tentative D call: TRBD1 (6 bases). Trimming took 2 bases from V and 1 from J, leaving 8 bases between them. CDR3 length equals 15 residues. CDR1 MGHRA and CDR2 YSYEKL come from the germline V gene. CDR3 residues: CASSQSTGNTGELFF. CDR3 nucleotide sequence: TGCGCCAGCAGCCAATCGACAGGGAACACCGGGGAGCTGTTTTTT.

CDR3 residues: CASSTIDEQFF. The CDR3 DNA follows: TGTGCCAGCAGTACTATCGATGAGCAGTTCTTC. The chain uses TRBV12-3 or TRBV12-4 and TRBJ2-1, with D unclear. Trimming cost V 5 bases and J 8 bases, with 7 bases left between them. There are 11 residues in the CDR3.